The entry that follows covers one T cell receptor beta chain sequence. The antigen is not known. The record originates from a study of shared clonotypes between healthy human individuals. In the study overall: CD4 naive and memory got three plates each, CD8 naive two, CD8 memory one. Study-wide points: Naive subsets generally had larger estimated richness than memory subsets. Clonotype sharing levels among donors were expected to vary with sequencing depth.

The method was immunoSEQ multiplex PCR; TCRdb's version includes in-frame clones alone and lacks a portion of them. The sample shows about 1 million clones, approximately 68% of them seen only once. Negatively enriched CD4+ T cells were divided by CD45RA into naive and memory. The clonotype was recovered from a man aged 18 to 30 in good health. The sample was memory CD4+ T cells sorted from blood. This sample's subset: CD45RA-negative fraction.

The CDR3 DNA follows: TGTGCCAGCAGCCGAAGTAAGACTAGCGGGAGCTCCTACGAGCAGTACTTC. It yields the protein CASSRSKTSGSSYEQYF. This chain joins TRBV7-2 and TRBJ2-7; 12 nucleotides align to TRBD2. The V segment lost 5 bases and the J segment 0 bases; nucleotides outside the gene matches: 8. The CDR3 spans 17 residues. Germline V gene data show CDR1 as SGHTA and CDR2 as FQGNSA.